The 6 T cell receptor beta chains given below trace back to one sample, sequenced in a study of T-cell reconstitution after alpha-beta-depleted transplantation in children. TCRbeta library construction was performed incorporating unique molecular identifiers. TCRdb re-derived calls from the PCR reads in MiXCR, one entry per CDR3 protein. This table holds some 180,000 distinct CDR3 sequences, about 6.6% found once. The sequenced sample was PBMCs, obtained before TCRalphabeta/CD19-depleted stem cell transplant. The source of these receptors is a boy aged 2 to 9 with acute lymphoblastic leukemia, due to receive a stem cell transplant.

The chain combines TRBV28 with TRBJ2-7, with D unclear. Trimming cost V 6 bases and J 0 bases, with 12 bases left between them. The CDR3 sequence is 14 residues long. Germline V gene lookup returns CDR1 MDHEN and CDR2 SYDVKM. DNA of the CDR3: TGTGCCAGCAGCCGAGCGACCTACTCCTACGAGCAGTACTTC. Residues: CASSRATYSYEQYF.

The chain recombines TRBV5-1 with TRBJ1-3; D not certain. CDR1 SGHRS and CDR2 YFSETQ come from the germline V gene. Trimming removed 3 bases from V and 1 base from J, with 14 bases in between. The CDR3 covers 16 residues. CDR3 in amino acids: CASSSFDLFSGNTIYF. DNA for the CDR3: TGCGCCAGCAGCTCCTTTGACTTATTTTCTGGAAACACCATATATTTT.

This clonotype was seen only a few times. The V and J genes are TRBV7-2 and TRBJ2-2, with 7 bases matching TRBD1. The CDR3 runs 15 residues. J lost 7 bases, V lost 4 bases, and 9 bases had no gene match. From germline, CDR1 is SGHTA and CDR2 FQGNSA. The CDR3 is CASSSKTGWGGELFF. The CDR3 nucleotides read TGTGCCAGCAGCTCGAAGACAGGGTGGGGCGGGGAGCTGTTTTTT. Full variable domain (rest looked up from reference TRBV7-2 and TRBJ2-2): GAGVSQSPSNKVTEKGKDVELRCDPISGHTALYWYRQSLGQGLEFLIYFQGNSAPDKSGLPSDRFSAERTGGSVSTLTIQRTQQEDSAVYLCASSSKTGWGGELFFGEGSRLTVL.

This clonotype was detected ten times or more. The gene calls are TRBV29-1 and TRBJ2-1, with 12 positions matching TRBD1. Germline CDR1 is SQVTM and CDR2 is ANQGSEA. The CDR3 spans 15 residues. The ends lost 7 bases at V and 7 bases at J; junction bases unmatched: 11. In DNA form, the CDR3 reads TGCAGCGCGACGTCCGGGACAGGGGGCGTGAATGAGCAGTTCTTC. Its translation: CSATSGTGGVNEQFF.

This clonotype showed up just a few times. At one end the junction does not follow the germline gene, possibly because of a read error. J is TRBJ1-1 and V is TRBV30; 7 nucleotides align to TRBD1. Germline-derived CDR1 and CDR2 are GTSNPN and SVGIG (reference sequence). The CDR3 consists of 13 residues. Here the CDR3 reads CAWSGDSLTLGDF. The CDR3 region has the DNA TGTGCCTGGAGCGGGGACAGCCTTACTTTGGGGGACTTT.

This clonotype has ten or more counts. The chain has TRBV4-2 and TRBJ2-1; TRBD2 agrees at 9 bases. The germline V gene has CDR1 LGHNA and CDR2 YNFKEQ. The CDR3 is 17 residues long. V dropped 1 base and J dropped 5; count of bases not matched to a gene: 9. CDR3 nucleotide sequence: TGTGCCAGCAGCCAAGTACGGTCTAGCGGGGTGGACAATGAGCAGTTCTTC. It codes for CASSQVRSSGVDNEQFF.